The clone carrying this T cell receptor (beta chain) was observed a handful of times. This sample was taken from a study of PD-L1 blockade in urothelial cancer. The method was immunoSEQ multiplex PCR; TCRdb's version includes in-frame clones alone and lacks a portion of them. This table has fewer than 35,000 clones, about nine tenths appearing once. The V gene end was trimmed by 5 bases and the J gene end by 3 bases; junction bases not matched to a gene: 13. The CDR3 runs to 16 residues. Germline V gene sequence: CDR1 SGHTA, CDR2 FQGNSA. V and J are TRBV7-2 and TRBJ2-7; 7 nucleotides align to TRBD1. The specimen comprised PBMCs, sampled around atezolizumab (anti-PD-L1) treatment. The TCR sequence derives from a man aged 50 to 59 with urothelial cancer. As DNA, the CDR3 is TGTGCCAGCAGCAGCCCTTCTGACAGGGCTCTCTACGAGCAGTACTTC. The encoded protein is CASSSPSDRALYEQYF.